This entry lists 29 T cell receptor beta chains sequenced from one sample in a study of cytomegalovirus exposure and HLA in healthy donors. Both 60 Vbeta primers and 13 Jbeta primers went into the PCR. This table comes from immunoSEQ multiplex PCR, and its TCRdb copy is limited to in-frame clones, with some not included. This sample has 150,000 to 200,000 clones, with around 83% found just once. The sequenced sample consisted of PBMCs. The receptors shown here come from a woman aged 45-65 years in good health and CMV-seropositive.

The gene calls are TRBV23-1 and TRBJ1-2; D is possibly TRBD1 (6 bases). TRBV23-1 is given ORF status, its function remaining uncertain. The CDR3 consists of 16 residues. The V end was cut by 0 bases, the J end by 5 bases, with 16 bases between. CDR3 sequence: CASSQSKYGRGYGYTF. The CDR3, as DNA: TGCGCCAGCAGTCAATCGAAATACGGGAGGGGGTATGGCTACACCTTC.

The rearrangement uses TRBV29-1 and TRBJ2-3, with D perhaps TRBD2 (5 bases). Trimming took 6 bases from V and 1 from J, leaving 11 bases between them. Germline V gives CDR1 SQVTM, CDR2 ANQGSEA. CDR3 length: 13 amino acids. The chain's CDR3 is CSVSGGGTDTQYF. Here the CDR3 DNA reads TGCAGCGTATCCGGAGGTGGCACAGATACGCAGTATTTT.

J is TRBJ2-5 and V is TRBV10-2; D is possibly TRBD2 (7 bases). The J call is doubtful: the DNA matches TRBJ2-7 better. This CDR3 comprises 15 residues. Germline values: CDR1 WSHSY, CDR2 SAAADI. CDR3 in amino acids: CASSRGRGSTYEQYF. CDR3 DNA: TGCGCCAGCAGTCGAGGGAGGGGGTCCACCTACGAGCAGTACTTC.

The rearrangement joins TRBV6-5 to TRBJ1-2; no definite D call. The CDR3 consists of 12 residues. Germline V CDR1 and CDR2: MNHEY, SVGAGI. V was trimmed by 3 bases and J by 7 bases, leaving 9 bases between them. The CDR3: CASSYTGSGYTF. In nucleotides, the CDR3 is TGTGCCAGCAGTTATACGGGAAGTGGCTACACCTTC.

The rearrangement joins TRBV19 to TRBJ2-5, with 11 positions matching TRBD2. Germline CDR1 is LNHDA and CDR2 is SQIVND (reference sequence). Trimming at V came to 7 bases and at J to 1 base, leaving 5 bases not matched to a gene. The CDR3 loop spans 15 amino acids. The CDR3 DNA reads as TGTGCCAGTACCACTAGCGGGGGAGTCCAAGAGACCCAGTACTTC. Residues: CASTTSGGVQETQYF. The full variable domain, its missing parts supplied by reference TRBV19 and TRBJ2-5, is DGGITQSPKYLFRKEGQNVTLSCEQNLNHDAMYWYRQDPGQGLRLIYYSQIVNDFQKGDIAEGYSVSREKKESFPLTVTSAQKNPTAFYLCASTTSGGVQETQYFGPGTRLLVL.

In its sample, this clone was seen a few times. J is TRBJ2-3 and V is TRBV5-4, with 8 positions matching TRBD2. The germline V gene encodes CDR1 SGHNT and CDR2 YYREEE (reference sequence). With V trimmed by 4 bases and J by 4 bases, 8 bases remained unmatched. This CDR3 comprises 15 residues. The DNA for the CDR3 is TGTGCCAGCAGCACGAACGGGGGGGCGTCAGATACGCAGTATTTT. Translation gives CASSTNGGASDTQYF. Complete variable domain (other parts from reference TRBV5-4 and TRBJ2-3): ETGVTQSPTHLIKTRGQQVTLRCSSQSGHNTVSWYQQALGQGPQFIFQYYREEENGRGNFPPRFSGLQFPNYSSELNVNALELDDSALYLCASSTNGGASDTQYFGPGTRLTVL.

The chain has TRBV11-2 and TRBJ1-3; no clear D gene. The germline V gene has CDR1 SGHAT and CDR2 FQNNGV. This CDR3 has 15 residues. V lost 2 bases to trimming and J lost 0 bases, with 8 bases between them. The CDR3 spells CASSLSESSGNTIYF. The CDR3, as DNA: TGTGCCAGCAGCTTAAGTGAGAGCTCTGGAAACACCATATATTTT.

Details on this clone: Different DNA sequences within this sample yield the same CDR3. This sequence joins TRBV4-1 and TRBJ2-7; 14 nucleotides align to TRBD2. Germline loops: CDR1 MGHRA, CDR2 YSYEKL. This CDR3 is 16 amino acids long. The ends lost 3 bases at V and 7 bases at J; junction bases unmatched: 8. CDR3 in DNA: TGCGCCAGCAGCCACGCTGGACTAGCGGGAGGTTCTGAGCAGTACTTC. Protein product: CASSHAGLAGGSEQYF.

This clone was seen a few times. The rearrangement joins TRBV25-1 to TRBJ2-7; D may be TRBD2 (8 bases). Looked up from germline, CDR1 is MGHDK and CDR2 is SYGVNS. This CDR3 is built from 15 residues. Trimming shortened V by 6 bases and J by 3 bases, and 18 bases separated the two germline ends. In DNA, the CDR3 is TGTGCCAGCAGCGGAACAGGGGCGGGGGGCTACGAGCAGTACTTC. Translation gives CASSGTGAGGYEQYF.

V is TRBV4-1 and J is TRBJ2-1; TRBD1 matches at 7 bases. The germline V gene encodes CDR1 MGHRA and CDR2 YSYEKL. The CDR3 runs 15 residues. V shed 5 bases and J 0 bases; nucleotides not matched to a gene: 4. The CDR3 nucleotides read TGCGCCAGCAGCTCATCAGGGGGCTCCTACAATGAGCAGTTCTTC. Residues: CASSSSGGSYNEQFF.

This clone was observed a handful of times. The chain couples TRBV6-1 to TRBJ1-5; D not certain. With 10 bases removed from V and 2 bases from J, the gap between germline ends came to 18 bases. Germline loops: CDR1 MNHNS, CDR2 SASEGT. The CDR3 has 15 amino acids. In DNA, the CDR3 is TGTGCCACCGCCCCCCCGGAGTATCGCAATCAGCCCCAGCATTTT. It translates to CATAPPEYRNQPQHF.

This sequence joins TRBV9 and TRBJ1-5, with 8 bases identical to TRBD1. Germline CDR1 reads SGDLS; CDR2 reads YYNGEE. The V gene end was trimmed by 4 bases and the J gene end by 7 bases; junction bases not matched to a gene: 10. The CDR3 is made up of 15 amino acids. The CDR3 loop is CASSSGQGLRQPQHF. CDR3 DNA sequence: TGTGCCAGCAGCTCAGGACAGGGTTTGAGGCAGCCCCAGCATTTT.

This chain uses TRBV4-1 with TRBJ1-2; perhaps TRBD1 as D (5 bases). The CDR3 has 15 residues. V dropped 1 base and J dropped 4 bases, with 13 bases sitting between them. Germline CDR1 reads MGHRA; CDR2 reads YSYEKL. In DNA, the CDR3 is TGCGCCAGCAGCCAAGTGTCGGGGGAGGGCTATGGCTACACCTTC. Its translation: CASSQVSGEGYGYTF.

This clone was detected a few times. The J gene is TRBJ2-5, the V gene TRBV5-1; no clear D. Looked up from germline, CDR1 is SGHRS and CDR2 is YFSETQ. The V gene lost 3 bases and the J gene lost 5 bases, with 11 bases spanning the gap. The CDR3 extends over 13 amino acids. CDR3 protein: CASSSNDGETQYF. The CDR3 coding sequence is TGCGCCAGCAGCTCAAATGACGGGGAGACCCAGTACTTC.

The V gene is TRBV29-1, the J gene TRBJ2-1; maybe TRBD1 (5 bases). The CDR3 consists of 14 residues. Per the germline V gene, CDR1 is SQVTM and CDR2 is ANQGSEA. V was cut by 5 bases and J by 0 bases, with 11 bases left in between. In DNA form, the CDR3 reads TGCAGCGTTATGGACACCGACTCCTACAATGAGCAGTTCTTC. It is translated as CSVMDTDSYNEQFF.

The V call is TRBV5-1, the J call TRBJ1-2; D is possibly TRBD1 (6 bases). V dropped 4 bases and J dropped 2 bases, with 18 bases sitting between them. This CDR3 is 16 amino acids long. Germline CDR1 is SGHRS and CDR2 is YFSETQ. The CDR3 sequence is CASSHKGENPNYGYTF. CDR3 DNA sequence: TGCGCCAGCAGCCATAAGGGGGAGAACCCCAACTATGGCTACACCTTC.

V is TRBV5-6 and J is TRBJ2-3; 10 nucleotides match TRBD1. The V segment lost 1 base and the J segment 3 bases; nucleotides outside the gene matches: 5. Germline V gene sequence: CDR1 SGHDT, CDR2 YYEEEE. CDR3 length equals 16 residues. The CDR3, as DNA: TGTGCCAGCAGCTTGCCGCGGGACAGGGGAACAGATACGCAGTATTTT. Its translation: CASSLPRDRGTDTQYF.

This chain links TRBV6-5 with TRBJ1-2; the D gene is possibly TRBD1 (6 bases). CDR1 is MNHEY and CDR2 is SVGAGI in the germline V gene. V was trimmed by 2 bases and J by 9 bases, leaving 13 bases between them. The CDR3 is 13 residues long. The CDR3 DNA reads TGTGCCAGCAGTTACCCCGGACAGAAGAGCTACACCTTC. It specifies CASSYPGQKSYTF.

On this clone: An end of the junction does not agree with germline; a read error may underlie this. The chain carries TRBV7-9 and TRBJ2-3; D possibly corresponds to TRBD2 (6 bases). This CDR3 is 14 amino acids long. Germline loops: CDR1 SEHNR, CDR2 FQNEAQ (reference sequence). CDR3 DNA: TGTTCCAGCAGCTTAGGGCTAGCGAGCGATACGCAGTATTTT. Amino acids: CSSSLGLASDTQYF.

V gene TRBV2 combines with J gene TRBJ1-4, with D possibly TRBD1 on 5 matching bases. The CDR3 has 14 amino acids. The germline V and J ends were trimmed by 7 bases and 7 bases, with 16 bases remaining between them. Germline lookup yields CDR1 SNHLY and CDR2 FYNNEI. The CDR3 DNA is TGTGCCAGCAAACCTAACAGGCTGGCTGAAAAACTGTTTTTT. Amino acid sequence: CASKPNRLAEKLFF.

The chain couples TRBV7-2 to TRBJ1-2; 9 positions match TRBD1. CDR3 length: 15 amino acids. J was trimmed by 7 bases and V by 5 bases; bases with no gene match: 11. CDR1 and CDR2 (germline): SGHTA, FQGNSA. CDR3 sequence reads: CASSTYGGTGSGYTF. Here the CDR3 DNA reads TGTGCCAGCAGCACATACGGAGGGACAGGGTCTGGCTACACCTTC.

The V and J genes are TRBV11-2 and TRBJ2-3, with D possibly TRBD1 on 6 matching bases. Germline V lookup: CDR1 SGHAT, CDR2 FQNNGV. This CDR3 contains 17 residues. V lost 6 bases and J 2 bases, leaving 21 bases between the germline ends. CDR3 DNA: TGTGCCAGCAGTCGAGAGGGCAGGGGCCCCCCCACAGATACGCAGTATTTT. Its protein is CASSREGRGPPTDTQYF.

This clone showed up just once. V usage is TRBV9 and J usage is TRBJ2-7; 7 bases fit TRBD2. V lost 0 bases to trimming and J lost 10 bases; unmatched junction nucleotides: 7. This CDR3 has 13 residues. CDR1 and CDR2 (germline): SGDLS, YYNGEE. CDR3 protein: CASSVGPAGAQYF. DNA for the CDR3: TGTGCCAGCAGCGTAGGCCCCGCGGGAGCCCAGTACTTC.

The chain carries TRBV5-1 and TRBJ2-3; 11 bases match TRBD2. The CDR3 extends over 18 amino acids. Germline V lookup: CDR1 SGHRS, CDR2 YFSETQ. V shed 0 bases, J shed 2 bases, and the junction held 8 bases outside the gene matches. The CDR3 protein is CASSLVPSGGRTTDTQYF. DNA of the CDR3: TGCGCCAGCAGCTTGGTGCCTAGCGGGGGGCGGACCACAGATACGCAGTATTTT. Filled out from reference TRBV5-1 and TRBJ2-3, the complete variable domain reads KAGVTQTPRYLIKTRGQQVTLSCSPISGHRSVSWYQQTPGQGLQFLFEYFSETQRNKGNFPGRFSGRQFSNSRSEMNVSTLELGDSALYLCASSLVPSGGRTTDTQYFGPGTRLTVL.

The J gene is TRBJ2-7, the V gene TRBV6-1; 7 nucleotides line up with TRBD2. Losses at the gene ends were 6 bases for V and 3 bases for J; bases not matched to a gene: 11. Germline V gives CDR1 MNHNS, CDR2 SASEGT. This CDR3 contains 15 residues. CDR3 DNA sequence: TGTGCCAGCAGCGGCGGTCTAGCGGCCTTCTACGAGCAGTACTTC. Translating gives CASSGGLAAFYEQYF.

Worth noting for this clone: The sample has other DNA sequences that encode this CDR3 too. The rearrangement uses TRBV6-5 and TRBJ1-1; D is ambiguous. The CDR3 runs 15 residues. Germline CDR1 is MNHEY and CDR2 is SVGAGI. The V gene lost 3 bases and the J gene lost 6 bases, with 17 bases spanning the gap. In DNA form, the CDR3 reads TGTGCCAGCAGTTATTACAGTTTGGGGAGCCCTGAAGCTTTCTTT. This codes for CASSYYSLGSPEAFF.

The chain has TRBV5-1 and TRBJ1-1, with 9 positions matching TRBD1. The length of the CDR3 is 15 residues. V lost 4 bases to trimming and J lost 1 base; unmatched junction nucleotides: 5. In germline, CDR1 is SGHRS, CDR2 YFSETQ. The CDR3 region has the DNA TGCGCCAGCAGCGGGAGGACAGGGGCGAACACTGAAGCTTTCTTT. This translates into CASSGRTGANTEAFF.

The chain recombines TRBV5-1 with TRBJ1-6; no clear D gene. Trimming stripped 0 bases from V and 4 bases from J, with 5 bases between. The CDR3 length is 14 residues. The germline CDR1 and CDR2 sequences are SGHRS and YFSETQ. The CDR3 region has the DNA TGCGCCAGCAGCTTGGACGGTTATAATTCACCCCTCCACTTT. This codes for CASSLDGYNSPLHF. Supplemented by reference TRBV5-1 and TRBJ1-6, the full variable domain reads KAGVTQTPRYLIKTRGQQVTLSCSPISGHRSVSWYQQTPGQGLQFLFEYFSETQRNKGNFPGRFSGRQFSNSRSEMNVSTLELGDSALYLCASSLDGYNSPLHFGNGTRLTVT.

The rearrangement joins TRBV10-1 to TRBJ2-5; 7 bases map to TRBD1. This CDR3 comprises 15 residues. CDR1 and CDR2 from the germline V gene are WNHNN and SYGVQD (reference sequence). V lost 2 bases, J lost 5 bases, and 8 bases stayed unmatched. In nucleotides, the CDR3 is TGCGCCAGCAGTGAGATACAGGGGAGAAAGGAGACCCAGTACTTC. This encodes CASSEIQGRKETQYF.